This TCR beta chain was sequenced during a study of human T cells and chemical hapten exposure. On the study more broadly: Skin on the upper inner arm, approximately 2 cm by approximately 2 cm in size, was sensitized with 2% DPC.

TCRdb analysed the RACE reads with MiXCR anew, one entry per CDR3 protein. The sample contains tens of thousands of distinct CDR3 sequences, 3% to 3.5% of which appear only once. The time point was: patch test 2, 6 weeks after DPC sensitization. The treatment here: therapeutic diphenylcyclopropenone sensitization with weekly scalp DPC. Ahead of each patch test application, blood was drawn. Alopecia patients between 18 and 70 years old and suitable for DPC were used as donors. Between the trimmed V and J ends, which lost 0 bases and 7 bases, there was a span of 13 bases. This CDR3 is 16 amino acids long. Germline values: CDR1 MNHEY, CDR2 SMNVEV (reference sequence). This clonotype was found many times.

This TCR was sampled from a man aged 35-49 years with alopecia areata. Some clones in this sample may be carry-over from other donors' samples. The chain has TRBV27 and TRBJ1-6, with D maybe TRBD1 (6 bases). Specimen: whole blood, collected in connection with sensitization to the hapten diphenylcyclopropenone (DPC). CDR3 nucleotide sequence: TGTGCCAGCAGTTTATCGACCGGGACACCAAATTCACCCCTCCACTTT. This translates into CASSLSTGTPNSPLHF.